This T cell receptor (beta chain) was recovered during a study of OX40 agonist ivuxolimab in advanced cancers. Study context: Under the entry rules, prior anti-PD-1, anti-PD-L1 or anti-CTLA-4 therapy was allowed, and approximately 40% had some. Broader study findings: Also showing low normalized T-cell clonal expansion were some of the nonresponders. At 0.1 to 3.0 mg/kg and by week 6, CD4+ and CD8+ T cells in the blood had expanded clonally.

As concerns this clone: The antigen is not known.

V lost 8 bases and J lost 3, with 17 bases in between. The CDR3 sequence is 14 residues long. In germline, CDR1 is SEHNR, CDR2 FQNEAQ (reference sequence). Here immunoSEQ multiplex PCR was the method, and the copy in TCRdb shows in-frame clones only, minus some. The top ten hold 4% to 5.5% of the sample, which has about 62,000 clones, roughly 86% seen once. This chain joins TRBV7-9 and TRBJ2-7; D is possibly TRBD1 (6 bases). This receptor was identified in an adult with an advanced solid tumor such as melanoma, head and neck, liver or kidney cancer. The sample in question was CD4+ or CD8+ T cells sorted from blood, obtained in a trial of the OX40 agonist ivuxolimab. CDR3 sequence reads: CASGDVRGGYEQYF. The CDR3 nucleotides are TGTGCCAGCGGGGATGTTAGAGGGGGCTACGAGCAGTACTTC.